Sequencing of this TCR beta chain was carried out in a study of cytomegalovirus exposure and HLA in healthy donors. PCR involved 60 Vbeta and 13 Jbeta primers. In the original workflow: The count from a later analysis was about 80 million unique TCR beta chains, some 10 million of them shared. Profiling relied on immunoSEQ multiplex PCR, and the TCRdb table lists in-frame clones only, not all of them. Clonal size and the V and J genes are those of that table, whereas D and trimming came from the DNA. The sample lists 200,000 to 250,000 clones; 70% to 85% were seen once. To note about this clone: At one end, the junction sequence differs from germline, possibly due to a read error.

This CDR3 is built from 12 residues. Germline lookup yields CDR1 SEHNR and CDR2 FQNEAQ (reference sequence). V usage is TRBV7-9 and J usage is TRBJ2-2; D may be TRBD2 (6 bases). The specimen sequenced was PBMCs. The clonotype originates from a woman between 40 and 50 years old in good health and CMV-seronegative. In nucleotides, the CDR3 is TGTTCCAGCATTAGCGGAACCGGGGAGCTGTTTTTT. This translates into CSSISGTGELFF. Together with reference TRBV7-9 and TRBJ2-2, the CDR3 gives the full variable domain: DTGVSQNPRHKITKRGQNVTFRCDPISEHNRLYWYRQTLGQGPEFLTYFQNEAQLEKSRLLSDRFSAERPKGSFSTLEIQRTEQGDSAMYLCSSISGTGELFFGEGSRLTVL.